The present entry profiles one T cell receptor beta chain with its context. These data originate in a study of tumor-infiltrating T cells and Merkel cell polyomavirus. About the study: CD8+ T cells recognized the Merkel cell polyomavirus KLL epitope.

Method: immunoSEQ multiplex PCR; TCRdb's copy keeps in-frame clones and lacks some. There are 20,000 to 25,000 clones in the sample; roughly 85% occur only once, and approximately 3% lies in the top ten. Germline V gene data show CDR1 as SGHVS and CDR2 as FNYEAQ. The CDR3 extends over 16 amino acids. The V and J ends lost 1 base and 4 bases respectively, with 11 bases between them. Immunohistochemistry showed robust Merkel cell polyomavirus Large T antigen staining in every patient's tumor. The source of this sequence is a man aged 45-65 years with Merkel cell carcinoma. This chain joins TRBV7-6 and TRBJ2-6; D remains ambiguous. The sequencing input was lymph node tissue. In nucleotides, the CDR3 is TGTGCCAGCAGCTTAGTGCCGCCAGCGGGGGCCAACGTCCTGACTTTC. This translates into CASSLVPPAGANVLTF.